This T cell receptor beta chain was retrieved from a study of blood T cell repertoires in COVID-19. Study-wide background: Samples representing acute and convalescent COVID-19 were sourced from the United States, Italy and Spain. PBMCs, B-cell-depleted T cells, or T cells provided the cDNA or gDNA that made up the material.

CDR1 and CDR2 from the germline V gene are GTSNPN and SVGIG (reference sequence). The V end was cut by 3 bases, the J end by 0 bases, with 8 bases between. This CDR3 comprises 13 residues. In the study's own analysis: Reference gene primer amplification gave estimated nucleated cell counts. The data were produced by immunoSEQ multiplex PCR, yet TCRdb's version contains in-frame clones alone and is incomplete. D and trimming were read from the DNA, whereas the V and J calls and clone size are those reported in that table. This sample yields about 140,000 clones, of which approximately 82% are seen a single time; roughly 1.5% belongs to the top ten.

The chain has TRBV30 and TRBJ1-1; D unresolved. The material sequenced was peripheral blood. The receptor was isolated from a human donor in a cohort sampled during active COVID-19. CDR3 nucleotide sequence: TGTGCCTGGAGACGGGGAATGAACACTGAAGCTTTCTTT. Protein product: CAWRRGMNTEAFF.